This T cell receptor (beta chain) came from a study of OX40 agonist ivuxolimab in advanced cancers. Study in general: Patients were infused with ivuxolimab every 2 weeks at 0.01 to 10 mg/kg. A partial response was reached by three patients: one with hepatocellular carcinoma and two with cutaneous melanoma.

Patients with a history of autoimmune disease or on systemic immunosuppression were excluded. To note about this clone: Its target is unknown.

Using immunoSEQ multiplex PCR, the repertoire was profiled, and TCRdb retains in-frame clones only, with some absent. The sample shows about 58,000 clones, around 88% of them seen only once. CDR1 and CDR2 (germline): SGHTA, FQGTGA. The ends were cut back, 5 bases at V and 4 bases at J, with 9 bases in the middle. The CDR3 loop spans 13 amino acids. Findings and limits, study-wide: In the 0.1 to 3.0 mg/kg range, CD4+ and CD8+ blood T cells had expanded clonally by week 6.

The sequencing here drew on CD4+ or CD8+ T cells sorted from blood, taken in a trial of the OX40 agonist ivuxolimab. The TCR comes from an adult with an advanced solid tumor such as melanoma, head and neck, liver or kidney cancer. J is TRBJ2-1 and V is TRBV7-3; D call uncertain. The CDR3 reads CASSNGPYNEQFF. The DNA of the CDR3 is TGTGCCAGCAGCAACGGACCTTACAATGAGCAGTTCTTC. Full variable domain (outside the CDR3, taken from reference TRBV7-3 and TRBJ2-1): GAGVSQTPSNKVTEKGKYVELRCDPISGHTALYWYRQSLGQGPEFLIYFQGTGAADDSGLPNDRFFAVRPEGSVSTLKIQRTERGDSAVYLCASSNGPYNEQFFGPGTRLTVL.